The rows below give T cell receptor beta chains drawn from one sample of a study of CXCR3-negative and CXCR3-positive naive CD8 T cells. No DNA is given; TCRdb re-called the 5' RACE reads and lists each CDR3 protein once. The sample table includes approximately 52,000 distinct CDR3 sequences. Sequencing was done on a sample of memory CD8+ T cells from blood. The receptors shown here come from a human donor in good health. Some clones in this sample may be carry-over from other donors' samples. Each CDR3 is given with its conserved first and last residue. Only some rows state a clone size, as once, few, many or a class for expanded clones.

CDR3: CASSSTGAGELFF; size: .; V: TRBV5-1; J: TRBJ2-2
CDR3: CASSQDRASGTYEQYF; size: .; V: TRBV4-3; J: TRBJ2-7
CDR3: CASSLFLQGRSGYTF; size: .; V: TRBV12-3/TRBV12-4; J: TRBJ1-2
CDR3: CASSRTSVYYEQYF; size: .; V: TRBV7-9; J: TRBJ2-7
CDR3: CASSSRDRPEQYF; size: .; V: TRBV28; J: TRBJ2-7
CDR3: CASSLLALAGATGELFF; size: .; V: TRBV5-1; J: TRBJ2-2
CDR3: CASSQNPGTSGGPGGETQYF; size: .; V: TRBV7-9; J: TRBJ2-5
CDR3: CASSLLAGEETQYF; size: .; V: TRBV28; J: TRBJ2-5
CDR3: CASSYPLDSVETQYF; size: .; V: TRBV6-2/TRBV6-3; J: TRBJ2-5
CDR3: CAISVRDRGIYEQYF; size: .; V: TRBV10-3; J: TRBJ2-7
CDR3: CAISESHRLDNEQFF; size: .; V: TRBV10-3; J: TRBJ2-1
CDR3: CSVKTGDTYEQYF; size: .; V: TRBV29-1; J: TRBJ2-7
CDR3: CSASPGYYEQYF; size: .; V: TRBV20-1; J: TRBJ2-7
CDR3: CASTQGTSGGNEQFF; size: .; V: TRBV6-2/TRBV6-3; J: TRBJ2-1
CDR3: CSARSWKGASYEQYF; size: .; V: TRBV20-1; J: TRBJ2-7
CDR3: CACMTSGRSNTGELFF; size: medium-sized; V: TRBV30; J: TRBJ2-2
CDR3: CASSLGRADSDTQYF; size: .; V: TRBV11-2; J: TRBJ2-3
CDR3: CASSYQETQYF; size: .; V: TRBV6-6; J: TRBJ2-5
CDR3: CASGETNEQFF; size: .; V: TRBV7-9; J: TRBJ2-1
CDR3: CASSLIGQLNTGELFF; size: .; V: TRBV11-2; J: TRBJ2-2
CDR3: CASSEGTRYYEQYF; size: .; V: TRBV4-3; J: TRBJ2-7
CDR3: CASSLILAGGQWYQETQYF; size: .; V: TRBV4-3; J: TRBJ2-5
CDR3: CASSPGPATGEQFF; size: .; V: TRBV6-5; J: TRBJ2-1
CDR3: CASSIGGTNEQFF; size: .; V: TRBV19; J: TRBJ2-1
CDR3: CASSFQSTGELFF; size: .; V: TRBV7-3; J: TRBJ2-2
CDR3: CASSPLDLPVGDTQYF; size: .; V: TRBV18; J: TRBJ2-3
CDR3: CASSLDLTGDTQYF; size: .; V: TRBV12-3/TRBV12-4; J: TRBJ2-3
CDR3: CASSAISYEQYF; size: .; V: TRBV6-2/TRBV6-3; J: TRBJ2-7
CDR3: CASRRGISGEKLFF; size: .; V: TRBV2; J: TRBJ1-4
CDR3: CASSQDRIIGQAYEQYF; size: .; V: TRBV4-3; J: TRBJ2-7
CDR3: CAISETGETYEQYF; size: .; V: TRBV10-3; J: TRBJ2-7
CDR3: CASPITGPTTDTQYF; size: .; V: TRBV6-1; J: TRBJ2-3
CDR3: CASGLGVGRDREFTEAFF; size: .; V: TRBV7-9; J: TRBJ1-1
CDR3: CASSRTGSEQFF; size: .; V: TRBV7-9; J: TRBJ2-1
CDR3: CSVDGTRDGTQYF; size: .; V: TRBV29-1; J: TRBJ2-3
CDR3: CSARAGPLYTDTQYF; size: .; V: TRBV20-1; J: TRBJ2-3
CDR3: CASSSPGSYEQYF; size: .; V: TRBV11-2; J: TRBJ2-7
CDR3: CAIRTDIPNYGYTF; size: .; V: TRBV10-3; J: TRBJ1-2
CDR3: CASSLVGDEGGYTF; size: .; V: TRBV7-2; J: TRBJ1-2
CDR3: CASSFSGRANTEAFF; size: .; V: TRBV11-1; J: TRBJ1-1
CDR3: CASSLGPGTDTQYF; size: .; V: TRBV7-2; J: TRBJ2-3
CDR3: CASSLLGRDEQYF; size: .; V: TRBV5-1; J: TRBJ2-7
CDR3: CASRVGTDYEQYF; size: .; V: TRBV6-6; J: TRBJ2-7
CDR3: CASKIDLSYEQYF; size: .; V: TRBV5-1; J: TRBJ2-7
CDR3: CASSPGDGSSYEQYF; size: .; V: TRBV5-5; J: TRBJ2-7
CDR3: CATSILGDPATNEKLFF; size: .; V: TRBV15; J: TRBJ1-4
CDR3: CASSLARGLDEQFF; size: .; V: TRBV7-2; J: TRBJ2-1
CDR3: CSARGLAGYNEQFF; size: .; V: TRBV20-1; J: TRBJ2-1
CDR3: CASSLDGRGSYEQYF; size: .; V: TRBV7-3; J: TRBJ2-7
CDR3: CASSDPPGLPSDEQFF; size: .; V: TRBV7-9; J: TRBJ2-1
CDR3: CSVEFLGQDYEQYF; size: .; V: TRBV29-1; J: TRBJ2-7